This T cell receptor beta chain was identified in a study of T cells in localized non-small cell lung cancer. The data were produced by immunoSEQ multiplex PCR, yet TCRdb's version contains in-frame clones alone and is incomplete. The table includes around 15,000 clones, around 89% detected once. With 5 bases removed from V and 2 bases from J, the gap between germline ends came to 15 bases. Germline CDR1 is SGHTA and CDR2 is FQGNSA. This CDR3 has 15 residues. The sequencing used peripheral blood, collected before any cancer treatment. This chain joins TRBV7-2 and TRBJ1-1, with D unresolved. The receptor comes from a male donor at least 60 years old with stage II squamous cell lung carcinoma. The CDR3 DNA sequence: TGTGCCAGCAGCCTGAATTTTGGACCAAACACTGAAGCTTTCTTT. The encoded protein is CASSLNFGPNTEAFF.